A selection of T cell receptor beta chains follows, all from one sample in a study of T-cell reconstitution after alpha-beta-depleted transplantation in children. TCRdb re-analysed the PCR reads in MiXCR, keeping a single row per CDR3 protein. The sample lists approximately 650,000 distinct CDR3 sequences; less than 15% were seen once. Sample: PBMCs, taken before TCRalphabeta/CD19-depleted stem cell transplant. These receptors all stem from a girl aged 2-10 years with congenital amegakaryocytic thrombocytopenia, due to receive a stem cell transplant. CDR3s include the opening cysteine and the closing phenylalanine or tryptophan. D genes are given only for firm matches. Part of the rows lack a size; the others show once, few, many or a class for expanded clones.

len: 17; v_gene: TRBV4-1; j_gene: TRBJ2-1; d_gene: TRBD2; abundance: many; CDR3nt: TGCGCCAGCAGCCAAGAGTATAGGACTAGCGGGATCAATGAGCAGTTCTTC; CDR3aa: CASSQEYRTSGINEQFF
len: 16; v_gene: TRBV5-1; j_gene: TRBJ2-3; d_gene: NA; abundance: NA; CDR3nt: TGCGCCAGCAGCTTCATCCCCAGCCAGCCCGCAGATACGCAGTATTTT; CDR3aa: CASSFIPSQPADTQYF
len: 15; v_gene: TRBV5-1; j_gene: TRBJ2-2; d_gene: TRBD2; abundance: few; CDR3nt: TGCGCCAGCAGCTTGCTAGCGGGAGAAAACGGGGAGCTGTTTTTT; CDR3aa: CASSLLAGENGELFF
len: 15; v_gene: TRBV20-1; j_gene: TRBJ1-2; d_gene: NA; abundance: many; CDR3nt: TGCAGTGCGAGTAACCGTTTGGGCGGGGGCTATGGCTACACCTTC; CDR3aa: CSASNRLGGGYGYTF
len: 18; v_gene: TRBV24-1; j_gene: TRBJ2-1; d_gene: NA; abundance: few; CDR3nt: TGTGCCACCAGTGATCCCTATTATAAGGACGAGTCCTACAATGAGCAGTTCTTC; CDR3aa: CATSDPYYKDESYNEQFF
len: 12; v_gene: TRBV20-1; j_gene: TRBJ1-2; d_gene: NA; abundance: few; CDR3nt: TGCAGTGCTAGAGATCCCTACTATGGCTACACCTTC; CDR3aa: CSARDPYYGYTF
len: 16; v_gene: TRBV20-1; j_gene: TRBJ1-1; d_gene: NA; abundance: many; CDR3nt: TGCAGTGCTAGTGAGTTGGTACGGTGGGCGGACACTGAAGCTTTCTTT; CDR3aa: CSASELVRWADTEAFF
len: 14; v_gene: TRBV5-6; j_gene: TRBJ2-1; d_gene: NA; abundance: many; CDR3nt: TGTGCCAGCAGCTTGAGTGGCAGGTTCAATGAGCAGTTCTTC; CDR3aa: CASSLSGRFNEQFF
len: 15; v_gene: TRBV12-3/TRBV12-4; j_gene: TRBJ2-3; d_gene: NA; abundance: many; CDR3nt: TGTGCCAGCACCCCTCCCATAGCGGTCACAGATACGCAGTATTTT; CDR3aa: CASTPPIAVTDTQYF
len: 13; v_gene: TRBV5-6; j_gene: TRBJ2-1; d_gene: TRBD2; abundance: many; CDR3nt: TGTGCCAGCAGGGGGGGACTAGGGAATGAGCAGTTCTTC; CDR3aa: CASRGGLGNEQFF
len: 17; v_gene: TRBV7-9; j_gene: TRBJ2-1; d_gene: TRBD2; abundance: many; CDR3nt: TGTGCCAGCAGCGCAGGACTAGCGGGAACCAAGTACAATGAGCAGTTCTTC; CDR3aa: CASSAGLAGTKYNEQFF
len: 15; v_gene: TRBV28; j_gene: TRBJ2-7; d_gene: TRBD2; abundance: few; CDR3nt: TGTGCCAGCAGTTTAACGGGAGGGCTTGGGTACGAGCAGTACTTC; CDR3aa: CASSLTGGLGYEQYF
len: 15; v_gene: TRBV15; j_gene: TRBJ2-2; d_gene: TRBD1; abundance: NA; CDR3nt: TGTGCCACCAGCAGGAGACAGGGGTGGTCCGGGGAGCTGTTTTTT; CDR3aa: CATSRRQGWSGELFF
len: 14; v_gene: TRBV4-1; j_gene: TRBJ2-2; d_gene: NA; abundance: many; CDR3nt: TGCGCCAGCAGCCAAGGCGTGAGCACCGGGGAGCTGTTTTTT; CDR3aa: CASSQGVSTGELFF
len: 14; v_gene: TRBV20-1; j_gene: TRBJ2-4; d_gene: TRBD1; abundance: many; CDR3nt: TGCAGTGCACCGGGACAGACAGCCAAAAACATTCAGTACTTC; CDR3aa: CSAPGQTAKNIQYF
len: 15; v_gene: TRBV29-1; j_gene: TRBJ1-3; d_gene: TRBD1; abundance: NA; CDR3nt: TGCAGCGTTGCTGGAGGGACAGGGGCTGGAAACACCATATATTTT; CDR3aa: CSVAGGTGAGNTIYF
len: 15; v_gene: TRBV12-3/TRBV12-4; j_gene: TRBJ2-1; d_gene: NA; abundance: NA; CDR3nt: TGTGCCAGCAGTTTAGTGGGGGCCCAGCACAATGAGCAGTTCTTC; CDR3aa: CASSLVGAQHNEQFF
len: 14; v_gene: TRBV12-3/TRBV12-4; j_gene: TRBJ2-3; d_gene: NA; abundance: many; CDR3nt: TGTGCCAGCAGCTTCCCTGGCCGGGGGGATACGCAGTATTTT; CDR3aa: CASSFPGRGDTQYF
len: 15; v_gene: TRBV6-5; j_gene: TRBJ2-3; d_gene: NA; abundance: NA; CDR3nt: TGTGCCAGCAGTTACTCGAGTGGAGAGGCAGATACGCAGTATTTT; CDR3aa: CASSYSSGEADTQYF
len: 13; v_gene: TRBV14; j_gene: TRBJ2-7; d_gene: NA; abundance: few; CDR3nt: TGTGCCAGCAGCCAATTTCCCACCTACGAGCAGTACTTC; CDR3aa: CASSQFPTYEQYF
len: 12; v_gene: TRBV15; j_gene: TRBJ1-1; d_gene: NA; abundance: many; CDR3nt: TGTGCCACCCGTATTGGGAACACTGAAGCTTTCTTT; CDR3aa: CATRIGNTEAFF
len: 15; v_gene: TRBV11-2; j_gene: TRBJ2-1; d_gene: TRBD2; abundance: few; CDR3nt: TGTGCCAGCAGCCATAGCGGGAGGGCCCACAATGAGCAGTTCTTC; CDR3aa: CASSHSGRAHNEQFF
len: 15; v_gene: TRBV20-1; j_gene: TRBJ2-1; d_gene: TRBD2; abundance: many; CDR3nt: TGCAGTGCTAGAGATAGGACTAGCGGAGGGAATGAGCAGTTCTTC; CDR3aa: CSARDRTSGGNEQFF
len: 16; v_gene: TRBV12-3/TRBV12-4; j_gene: TRBJ2-2; d_gene: TRBD2; abundance: many; CDR3nt: TGTGCCAGCAGTTACCGACTAGCGGGAGCCACCGGGGAGCTGTTTTTT; CDR3aa: CASSYRLAGATGELFF
len: 16; v_gene: TRBV5-1; j_gene: TRBJ2-3; d_gene: TRBD2; abundance: many; CDR3nt: TGCGCCAGCAGCTTGGTAACATCGGGGGGAGAAGATACGCAGTATTTT; CDR3aa: CASSLVTSGGEDTQYF
len: 12; v_gene: TRBV6-6; j_gene: TRBJ2-1; d_gene: TRBD2; abundance: NA; CDR3nt: TGTGCCAGCAACCCGGGGGGGGATGAGCAGTTCTTC; CDR3aa: CASNPGGDEQFF
len: 13; v_gene: TRBV20-1; j_gene: TRBJ2-7; d_gene: TRBD2; abundance: NA; CDR3nt: TGCAGTGCTACTTCTAGCGGGAGGTCCGAGCAGTACTTC; CDR3aa: CSATSSGRSEQYF
len: 16; v_gene: TRBV3-1; j_gene: TRBJ1-2; d_gene: NA; abundance: NA; CDR3nt: TGTGCCAGCAGCCAAGGTTCCAGGCTTTATAACTATGGCTACACCTTC; CDR3aa: CASSQGSRLYNYGYTF
len: 14; v_gene: TRBV9; j_gene: TRBJ2-5; d_gene: TRBD2; abundance: many; CDR3nt: TGTGCCAGCAGCCCTGGACTAGCGGGACAGACCCAGTACTTC; CDR3aa: CASSPGLAGQTQYF
len: 16; v_gene: TRBV20-1; j_gene: TRBJ1-2; d_gene: TRBD1; abundance: many; CDR3nt: TGCAGTGCTAGAGATACCCACCGGGGACAGGGGTATGGCTACACCTTC; CDR3aa: CSARDTHRGQGYGYTF
len: 14; v_gene: TRBV20-1; j_gene: TRBJ1-4; d_gene: NA; abundance: few; CDR3nt: TGCAGTGCTAGCGCCGCGCGTGTTGAGGAAAAACTGTTTTTT; CDR3aa: CSASAARVEEKLFF
len: 16; v_gene: TRBV9; j_gene: TRBJ1-3; d_gene: TRBD1; abundance: NA; CDR3nt: TGTGCCAGCAGCGTAGACCCAGGGGGCAATGGAAACACCATATATTTT; CDR3aa: CASSVDPGGNGNTIYF
len: 14; v_gene: TRBV7-9; j_gene: TRBJ1-1; d_gene: TRBD1; abundance: many; CDR3nt: TGTGCCGGGGAAGACAGGGGGGGAAACACTGAAGCTTTCTTT; CDR3aa: CAGEDRGGNTEAFF
len: 13; v_gene: TRBV28; j_gene: TRBJ2-5; d_gene: NA; abundance: many; CDR3nt: TGTGCCAGCAGGACCTGGGTAGCAGAGACCCAGTACTTC; CDR3aa: CASRTWVAETQYF
len: 15; v_gene: TRBV25-1; j_gene: TRBJ2-2; d_gene: TRBD1; abundance: few; CDR3nt: TGTGCCAGCAGTGAAAGTGGCAGGGGGACCGGGGAGCTGTTTTTT; CDR3aa: CASSESGRGTGELFF
len: 15; v_gene: TRBV5-5; j_gene: TRBJ2-1; d_gene: NA; abundance: many; CDR3nt: TGTGCCAGCAGCTTGGATCGGAATTCCTACAATGAGCAGTTCTTC; CDR3aa: CASSLDRNSYNEQFF
len: 15; v_gene: TRBV6-5; j_gene: TRBJ2-5; d_gene: NA; abundance: many; CDR3nt: TGTGCCAGCAGTTACACTTTAGCGGAGGAAGAGACCCAGTACTTC; CDR3aa: CASSYTLAEEETQYF
len: 12; v_gene: TRBV20-1; j_gene: TRBJ2-5; d_gene: NA; abundance: few; CDR3nt: TGCAGTGCTGAGCACAGGGAAGAGACCCAGTACTTC; CDR3aa: CSAEHREETQYF
len: 16; v_gene: TRBV5-5; j_gene: TRBJ2-7; d_gene: NA; abundance: NA; CDR3nt: NA; CDR3aa: CASILEVNMPLYEQYF
len: 17; v_gene: TRBV9; j_gene: TRBJ2-3; d_gene: TRBD2; abundance: few; CDR3nt: TGTGCCAGCAGCCCGAGGACTAGCGGGAGATGGGGAGATACGCAGTATTTT; CDR3aa: CASSPRTSGRWGDTQYF
len: 15; v_gene: TRBV7-9; j_gene: TRBJ2-5; d_gene: NA; abundance: many; CDR3nt: TGTGCCAGCAGCTCCTATCCCGGGAGCAAGAAGACCCAGTACTTC; CDR3aa: CASSSYPGSKKTQYF
len: 16; v_gene: TRBV4-1; j_gene: TRBJ2-7; d_gene: NA; abundance: many; CDR3nt: TGCGCCAGCAGCCAAGGGAGCCAGGCCTTCTTGTACGAGCAGTACTTC; CDR3aa: CASSQGSQAFLYEQYF
len: 14; v_gene: TRBV28; j_gene: TRBJ2-5; d_gene: NA; abundance: few; CDR3nt: TGTGCCAGCAGTAGGTGGACAGAGCAAGAGACCCAGTACTTC; CDR3aa: CASSRWTEQETQYF
len: 14; v_gene: TRBV5-4; j_gene: TRBJ2-2; d_gene: NA; abundance: NA; CDR3nt: TGTGCCAGCAGCTTGATGCAGAACACCGGGGAGCTGTTTTTT; CDR3aa: CASSLMQNTGELFF
len: 15; v_gene: TRBV24-1; j_gene: TRBJ2-2; d_gene: NA; abundance: NA; CDR3nt: TGTGCCACCAGTGATGGACGGGGGGCGCGTGGGGAGCTGTTTTTT; CDR3aa: CATSDGRGARGELFF
len: 15; v_gene: TRBV2; j_gene: TRBJ2-6; d_gene: TRBD1; abundance: many; CDR3nt: TGTGCCAGCAGTTTGCGGACAGGTCGGGCCAACGTCCTGACTTTC; CDR3aa: CASSLRTGRANVLTF
len: 15; v_gene: TRBV12-3/TRBV12-4; j_gene: TRBJ2-7; d_gene: TRBD1; abundance: many; CDR3nt: TGTGCCAGCAGTTTAAGGACAGGGTCGTCCTACGAGCAGTACTTC; CDR3aa: CASSLRTGSSYEQYF
len: 15; v_gene: TRBV20-1; j_gene: TRBJ2-7; d_gene: NA; abundance: few; CDR3nt: TGCAGTGCTAGAGATAGGGTCGGGACCTCCTACGAGCAGTACTTC; CDR3aa: CSARDRVGTSYEQYF
len: 14; v_gene: TRBV6-1; j_gene: TRBJ1-5; d_gene: NA; abundance: NA; CDR3nt: TGTGCCAGCAGGATTGCGGGGCCCAATCAGCCCCAGCATTTT; CDR3aa: CASRIAGPNQPQHF
len: 16; v_gene: TRBV7-9; j_gene: TRBJ2-7; d_gene: TRBD1; abundance: once; CDR3nt: TGTGCCAGCAGCCGTCGCGGGGACAGGAGCTCCTACGAGCAGTACTTC; CDR3aa: CASSRRGDRSSYEQYF
len: 15; v_gene: TRBV20-1; j_gene: TRBJ2-4; d_gene: TRBD2; abundance: many; CDR3nt: TGCAGTGCTAGTCGGCTAGCGGAAGCCAAAAACATTCAGTACTTC; CDR3aa: CSASRLAEAKNIQYF
len: 15; v_gene: TRBV28; j_gene: TRBJ2-2; d_gene: TRBD2; abundance: many; CDR3nt: TGTGCCAGCAGAGGGAGCGGGAGGAACACCGGGGAGCTGTTTTTT; CDR3aa: CASRGSGRNTGELFF
len: 15; v_gene: TRBV5-1; j_gene: TRBJ1-4; d_gene: NA; abundance: many; CDR3nt: TGCGCCAGCAGCTTACCAGGAACGCCTAATGAAAAACTGTTTTTT; CDR3aa: CASSLPGTPNEKLFF
len: 22; v_gene: TRBV4-2; j_gene: TRBJ1-4; d_gene: NA; abundance: few; CDR3nt: TGTGCCAGCAGCCCCTTTCCTTCGGCCTCAGGTCAGAAGGGCAGGAAGGACGAAAAACTGTTTTTT; CDR3aa: CASSPFPSASGQKGRKDEKLFF
len: 15; v_gene: TRBV7-2; j_gene: TRBJ2-7; d_gene: TRBD1; abundance: many; CDR3nt: TGTGCCAGCAGCTTAGGGACAGGTATCCTAGACGAGCAGTACTTC; CDR3aa: CASSLGTGILDEQYF
len: 15; v_gene: TRBV12-3/TRBV12-4; j_gene: TRBJ2-3; d_gene: TRBD2; abundance: few; CDR3nt: TGTGCCAGCGCTCGGACTAGCGGGAGCACAGATACGCAGTATTTT; CDR3aa: CASARTSGSTDTQYF
len: 16; v_gene: TRBV5-1; j_gene: TRBJ2-1; d_gene: NA; abundance: many; CDR3nt: TGCGCCAGCAGCCCCGAGGGGCAGGGGTACAACAATGAGCAGTTCTTC; CDR3aa: CASSPEGQGYNNEQFF
len: 15; v_gene: TRBV7-3; j_gene: TRBJ2-4; d_gene: TRBD1; abundance: NA; CDR3nt: TGTGCCAGCAGCGAAGCAGGGGGCGCAAGAAACATTCAGTACTTC; CDR3aa: CASSEAGGARNIQYF
len: 15; v_gene: TRBV7-7; j_gene: TRBJ2-5; d_gene: NA; abundance: NA; CDR3nt: TGTGCCAGCAGCGAGCATACTAGTAACAGGGAGACCCAGTACTTC; CDR3aa: CASSEHTSNRETQYF
len: 14; v_gene: TRBV25-1; j_gene: TRBJ2-2; d_gene: NA; abundance: NA; CDR3nt: TGTGCCAGCAATGGGGGGCGGGGTACCGGGGAGCTGTTTTTT; CDR3aa: CASNGGRGTGELFF